The clone carrying this T cell receptor beta chain was counted a single time. Its cognate antigen is unknown. Clones were read by immunoSEQ multiplex PCR, and TCRdb kept only the in-frame ones, dropping some. This table holds hundreds of thousands of clones, about three quarters found once. The data belong to a study of shared clonotypes between healthy human individuals. Overall study findings and caveats: Richness estimates generally favored naive over memory subsets.

The source is a woman aged 25 to 39 in good health. Sequenced material: memory CD4+ T cells sorted from blood. Subset meaning: CD45RA-negative fraction.

CDR3 coding DNA: TGTGCCAGCAGTCGGGACAGTCCCTTTGGGGCTGGGGCCAACGTCCTGACTTTC. Residues: CASSRDSPFGAGANVLTF. The chain is built from TRBV28 and TRBJ2-6; 7 nucleotides line up with TRBD1. CDR1 and CDR2 (germline): MDHEN, SYDVKM. The CDR3 has 18 residues. Losses at the gene ends were 5 bases for V and 2 bases for J; bases not matched to a gene: 12.